The TCR beta chain described here comes from a study of regulatory T cells in long-lasting Graves disease (dated by TCRdb to the early 2020s). Broadly, across the study: Persistent Graves' disease was defined as persistently positive TSH receptor autoantibodies together with antithyroid drug treatment for over 5 years. Patients with persistent Graves' disease were compared with patients with newly diagnosed Graves' disease using TCR sequencing and RNA sequencing of peripheral blood. The study was conducted in China and was registered as a clinical trial. A total of roughly 33 samples underwent TCR sequencing: about 13 from persistent and about 20 from newly diagnosed Graves' disease patients. Persistent Graves' disease patients in the clinical cohort had taken antithyroid drugs for about 10.3 years on average. Overall results and qualifications from the work: Sequencing and analysis were restricted to the TCR beta chain. Preferential use of TRBV28, TRBJ1-2 and TRBJ2-5 was observed in persistent disease, whereas TRBV20-1 and TRBJ2-1 were favored in newly diagnosed disease. The small sample size was acknowledged by the authors as a limitation that may reduce accuracy. Persistent patients shared more public clonotypes among themselves (2,741) than newly diagnosed patients did (roughly 910). Because the primary lesion, thyroid tissue, could not be accessed, the study looked at peripheral blood alone. Persistent Graves' disease patients showed lower TCR Shannon entropy and fewer highly expanded clones than newly diagnosed patients, suggesting clonal expansion.

This clonotype was seen ten or more times. The target of this receptor is not known. No base-level quality is on record; no much larger clone is a single base apart. Reading the label with the study, this specimen's time point is: persistent/refractory GD, antithyroid drugs over 5 years with positive TRAb. RNA was extracted from PBMCs in TRIzol for both TCR sequencing and RNA sequencing. The diagnosis of Graves' disease followed American Thyroid Association guidelines. The patients came from an endocrinology department in Xi'an, China. Each patient gave approximately 10 milliliters of peripheral blood, collected in an EDTA anticoagulant tube. Ficoll Paque Plus density gradient separation was used to isolate PBMCs, and no additional T cell sorting was done. An Agilent 2100 Bioanalyzer and agarose gel were used to check RNA quality, and a NanoDrop 2000 was used to measure RNA concentration. Libraries were prepared through multiplex PCR. The sample was run on an Illumina HiSeq 4000. To build TCR beta libraries, CDR3 regions were amplified by Arm-PCR using iRepertoire HTBI primers. Gel purification was performed on PCR products prior to sequencing. The study's processing was this. Gene usage analysis of CDR3 amino acid clonotypes relied on the 60 or so TRBV and 15 or so TRBJ segments identified across samples. COPE and FqMerger were used to merge the filtered high-quality paired reads into contigs. BLAST was used to align contigs to IMGT TRBV, TRBD and TRBJ reference genes, and CDR3 was defined according to IMGT. Any clonotype with a frequency above 0.1% was counted as a highly expanded clone. Repertoire diversity was measured by Shannon entropy, and V-J evenness by the Gini coefficient. Public clonotypes were defined as clonotypes shared by more than one individual. TCRdb trimmed public reads at Q25 via fastp, called clones via MiXCR and kept in-frame beta chains. Each CDR3 protein gets just one entry, which takes the most common genes and DNA from the rows behind it. These V and J calls originate from TCRdb's pipeline instead of the authors' own analysis. This sample gives around 460,000 distinct CDR3 sequences in total; about 22% of them show up just once. Roughly 13% of the sample is held by the ten biggest clonotypes.

Counted from cysteine to phenylalanine, this CDR3 has 13 amino acids. Only the CDR3 portion is preserved as DNA: 39 bases, with reading frame beginning at the first base. Relative to germline, V is 2 bases shorter and J is 1 base shorter, with 5 bases between their ends. CDR1 SGHTA and CDR2 FQGNSA are derived from the germline V gene. The clonotype originates from a female donor with Graves disease. Sample: peripheral blood mononuclear cells (PBMCs), taken when the disease was refractory, from a patient treated with antithyroid drugs. The chain employs TRBV7-2 and TRBJ1-1, with no confidently assigned D gene. The CDR3 loop reads CASSLYPNTEAFF. The DNA sequence is TGTGCCAGCAGCTTATATCCGAACACTGAAGCTTTCTTT.